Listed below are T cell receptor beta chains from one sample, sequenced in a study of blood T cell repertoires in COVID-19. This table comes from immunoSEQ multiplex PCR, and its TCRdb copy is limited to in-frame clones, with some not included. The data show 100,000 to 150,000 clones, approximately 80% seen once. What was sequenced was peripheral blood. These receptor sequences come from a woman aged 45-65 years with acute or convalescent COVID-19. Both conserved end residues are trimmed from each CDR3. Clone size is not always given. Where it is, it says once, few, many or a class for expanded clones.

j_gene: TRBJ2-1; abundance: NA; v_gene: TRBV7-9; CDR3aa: ASSSAPLNEQF
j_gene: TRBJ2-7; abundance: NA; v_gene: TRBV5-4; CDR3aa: ASSSNSNRAGEQY
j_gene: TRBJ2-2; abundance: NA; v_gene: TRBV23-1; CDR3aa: ASSPPVRGEQGDTGELF
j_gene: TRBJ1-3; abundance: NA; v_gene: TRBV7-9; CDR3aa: ASSLDTSGNTIY
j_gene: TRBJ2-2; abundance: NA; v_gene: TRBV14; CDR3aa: ASTNSLAGELF
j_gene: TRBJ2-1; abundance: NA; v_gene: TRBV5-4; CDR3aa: ASSERSGGYNEQF
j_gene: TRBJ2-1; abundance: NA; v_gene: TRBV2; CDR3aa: ASSERQGNLDNEQF
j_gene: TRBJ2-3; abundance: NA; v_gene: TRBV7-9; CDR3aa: ASSSGTSQTDTQY
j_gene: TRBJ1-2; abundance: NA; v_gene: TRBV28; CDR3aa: ASSPATGPYYGYT
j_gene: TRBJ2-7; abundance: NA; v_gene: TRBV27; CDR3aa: ASSLFRQSDLD
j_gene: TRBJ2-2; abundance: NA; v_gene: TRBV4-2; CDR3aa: ASSQVAYNTGELF
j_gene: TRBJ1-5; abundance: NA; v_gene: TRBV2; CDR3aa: ASSRQDLSNQPQH
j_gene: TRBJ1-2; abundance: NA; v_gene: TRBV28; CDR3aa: ASSLGPSPYGYT
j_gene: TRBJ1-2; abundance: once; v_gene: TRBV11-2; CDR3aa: ASSPREPLPYGYT
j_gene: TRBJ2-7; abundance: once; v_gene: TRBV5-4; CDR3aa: ASSSGLAGLYEQY
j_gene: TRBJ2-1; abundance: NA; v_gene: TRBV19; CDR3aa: ASSIGLAGVGEQF
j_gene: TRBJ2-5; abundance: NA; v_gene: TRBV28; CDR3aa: ASSSTTGDQETQY
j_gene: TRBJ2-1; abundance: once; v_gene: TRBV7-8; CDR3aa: ASRPLRGSYNEQF
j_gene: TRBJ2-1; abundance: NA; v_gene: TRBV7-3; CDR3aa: ASSPLTPSGFNEQF
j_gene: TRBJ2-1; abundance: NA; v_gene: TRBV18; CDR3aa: ASSLLSGGAPYNEQF
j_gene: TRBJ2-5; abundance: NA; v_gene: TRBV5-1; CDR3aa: ASSPTGSQETQY
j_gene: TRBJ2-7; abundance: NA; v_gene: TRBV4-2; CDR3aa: ASSNAHGGATYEQY
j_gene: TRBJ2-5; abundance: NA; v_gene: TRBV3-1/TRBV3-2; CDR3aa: ASSIETGPRTQY
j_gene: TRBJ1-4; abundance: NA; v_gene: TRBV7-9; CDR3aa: ASSPHLERFEKLF
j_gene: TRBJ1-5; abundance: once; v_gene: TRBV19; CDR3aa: ASSMRDRGEGGNQPQH
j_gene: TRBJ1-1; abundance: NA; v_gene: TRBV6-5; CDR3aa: ASSYLSGTEAF
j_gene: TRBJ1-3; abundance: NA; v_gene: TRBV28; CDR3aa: ASSLFGYSSGNTIY
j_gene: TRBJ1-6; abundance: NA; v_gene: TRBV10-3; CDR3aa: AISDGGGSPLH
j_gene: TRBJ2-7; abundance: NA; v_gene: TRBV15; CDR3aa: ATSRIAGGPYEQY
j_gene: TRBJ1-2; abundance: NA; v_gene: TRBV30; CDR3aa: AWSEPVGYT
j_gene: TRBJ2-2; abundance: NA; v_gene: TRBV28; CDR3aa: ASGTANTGELF
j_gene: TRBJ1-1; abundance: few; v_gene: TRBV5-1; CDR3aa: ASSLVGEITEAF
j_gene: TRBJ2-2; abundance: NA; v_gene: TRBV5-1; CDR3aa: ASSLVGLAYPGELF
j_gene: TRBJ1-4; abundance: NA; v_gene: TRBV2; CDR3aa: ASSSERGKEKLF
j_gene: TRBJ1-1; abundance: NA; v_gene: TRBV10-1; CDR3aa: ASSEWGGTEAF
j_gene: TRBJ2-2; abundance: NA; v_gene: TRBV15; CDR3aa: ATSRGGNTGELF
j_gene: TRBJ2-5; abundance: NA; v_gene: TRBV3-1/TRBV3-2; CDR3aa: ASGPLYQETQY
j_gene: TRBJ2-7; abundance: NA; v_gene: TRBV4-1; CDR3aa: ASSPTGTGREQY
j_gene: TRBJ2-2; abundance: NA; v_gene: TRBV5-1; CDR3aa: ASSDRPLQFDTGELF
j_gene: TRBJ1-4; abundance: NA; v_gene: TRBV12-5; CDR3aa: ASGPGIGTEKLF
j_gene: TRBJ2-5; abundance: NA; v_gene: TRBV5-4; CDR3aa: ASSRSGVETQY
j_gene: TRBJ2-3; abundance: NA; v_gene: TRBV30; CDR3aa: AWASGLYTDTQY